The rows below give T cell receptor beta chains drawn from one sample of a study of control samples from healthy donors and cancer patients. The repertoire was sequenced with immunoSEQ multiplex PCR; TCRdb's copy has only in-frame clones and lacks some. The sample has about 110,000 clones; 70% to 85% are singletons. The sample consisted of blood. The receptors were sampled from a man younger than 30 in good health. Each CDR3 is given with its conserved first and last residue. The D gene is left open where the match is weak. Clone size is shown for a subset of rows, as once, few, many or a class of expanded clone.

D: NA
V: TRBV12-3/TRBV12-4
J: TRBJ2-5
size: NA
DNA: TGTGCCAGCTTGCTCCGGGGTCGGGAGACCCAGTACTTC
CDR3: CASLLRGRETQYF

D: TRBD1
V: TRBV6-6
J: TRBJ1-4
size: NA
DNA: TGTGCCAGCACCCGGGACAGGGGCAGGGGTAATGAAAAACTGTTTTTT
CDR3: CASTRDRGRGNEKLFF

D: NA
V: TRBV5-1
J: TRBJ2-5
size: once
DNA: TGCGCCAGCAGCTTGCCTCTCCCCGGGACCCAAGAGACCCAGTACTTC
CDR3: CASSLPLPGTQETQYF

D: NA
V: TRBV11-1
J: TRBJ2-2
size: NA
DNA: TGTGCCAGCAGCCATTGGGGACTCGGGACCGGGGAGCTGTTTTTT
CDR3: CASSHWGLGTGELFF

D: TRBD2
V: TRBV30
J: TRBJ2-2
size: NA
DNA: TGTGCCTGGAGTGTTCTTAGCGGGGGGTTTCTCGACACCGGGGAGCTGTTTTTT
CDR3: CAWSVLSGGFLDTGELFF

D: NA
V: TRBV2
J: TRBJ1-5
size: NA
DNA: TGTGCCTCAGGACAAACTAATCAGCCCCAGCATTTT
CDR3: CASGQTNQPQHF

D: NA
V: TRBV24-1
J: TRBJ1-3
size: once
DNA: TGTGCCACCAGTGACCGGGCTGGAAACACCATATATTTT
CDR3: CATSDRAGNTIYF

D: NA
V: TRBV13
J: TRBJ2-5
size: NA
DNA: TGTGCCAGCAGCTTAGGCTACCAGGGGAGTGAGACCCAGTACTTC
CDR3: CASSLGYQGSETQYF

D: NA
V: TRBV5-6
J: TRBJ1-2
size: NA
DNA: TGTGCCAGCAGCTTGGGATCGGCTGGAGGCTACACCTTC
CDR3: CASSLGSAGGYTF

D: NA
V: TRBV11-1
J: TRBJ2-3
size: NA
DNA: TGTGCCAGCAGCACAGGATCTGGGTTGACGCAGTATTTT
CDR3: CASSTGSGLTQYF

D: NA
V: TRBV9
J: TRBJ1-1
size: NA
DNA: TGTGCCAGCAGCTTTGGGGATGGAACTGAAGCTTTCTTT
CDR3: CASSFGDGTEAFF

D: NA
V: TRBV7-2
J: TRBJ1-5
size: NA
DNA: TGTGCCAGCAGCTACGACCGACTCCCGGGGCAGCCCCAGCATTTT
CDR3: CASSYDRLPGQPQHF

D: NA
V: TRBV29-1
J: TRBJ1-2
size: few
DNA: TGCAGCGTTGAAGGGACGCTGAAGGGCGGCTACACCTTC
CDR3: CSVEGTLKGGYTF

D: TRBD1
V: TRBV7-8
J: TRBJ1-1
size: few
DNA: TGTGCCAGCAGCATTGGACAGGGGGCCGGCACTGAAGCTTTCTTT
CDR3: CASSIGQGAGTEAFF

D: NA
V: TRBV4-1
J: TRBJ1-5
size: NA
DNA: TGCGCCAGCAGCCAACGCCAGGGGTATAGTCAGCCCCAGCATTTT
CDR3: CASSQRQGYSQPQHF

D: NA
V: TRBV10-3
J: TRBJ2-5
size: NA
DNA: TGTGCCATCAGTGACCCACGCATGGGAGAGACCCAGTACTTC
CDR3: CAISDPRMGETQYF

D: NA
V: TRBV13
J: TRBJ1-1
size: NA
DNA: TGTGCCAGCAGTAAAACAAGATCCCGGAATACTGAAGCTTTCTTT
CDR3: CASSKTRSRNTEAFF

D: TRBD1
V: TRBV19
J: TRBJ1-2
size: NA
DNA: TGTGCCAGTAGTTGGGGGACAGACTATGGCTACACCTTC
CDR3: CASSWGTDYGYTF

D: TRBD2
V: TRBV4-3
J: TRBJ2-3
size: NA
DNA: TGCGCCAGCAGCCAAGATAGGCCCAGCGGGGGCACAGATACGCAGTATTTT
CDR3: CASSQDRPSGGTDTQYF

D: NA
V: TRBV18
J: TRBJ2-3
size: NA
DNA: TGTGCCAGCTCAGGTGGAGCGGGTACGCAGTATTTT
CDR3: CASSGGAGTQYF

D: TRBD1
V: TRBV3-1/TRBV3-2
J: TRBJ2-5
size: NA
DNA: TGTGCCAGCAGCTCAAAGACAGGGGCCAGTCAAGAGACCCAGTACTTC
CDR3: CASSSKTGASQETQYF

D: NA
V: TRBV28
J: TRBJ1-4
size: NA
DNA: TGTGCCAGCAGTTTGCCCGGGACTAATGAAAAACTGTTTTTT
CDR3: CASSLPGTNEKLFF

D: NA
V: TRBV5-6
J: TRBJ1-1
size: few
DNA: TGTGCCAGCAGCTTCAGGCTCCGGCGGGGGAACACTGAAGCTTTCTTT
CDR3: CASSFRLRRGNTEAFF

D: NA
V: TRBV6-6
J: TRBJ1-1
size: NA
DNA: TGTGCCAGCACCTGGGACGGTAGGACTGAAGCTTTCTTT
CDR3: CASTWDGRTEAFF

D: NA
V: TRBV19
J: TRBJ1-1
size: NA
DNA: TGTGCCAGTGAAAACAGGAACCGCCAGTACACTGAAGCTTTCTTT
CDR3: CASENRNRQYTEAFF

D: TRBD1
V: TRBV27
J: TRBJ1-4
size: NA
DNA: TGTGCCAGCAGTCGGGGGGACAGGCCGGAAGGAAAACTGTTTTTT
CDR3: CASSRGDRPEGKLFF

D: NA
V: TRBV19
J: TRBJ1-6
size: few
DNA: TGTGCCAGTAGTGCGGGGACAAACGATAATTCACCCCTCCACTTT
CDR3: CASSAGTNDNSPLHF

D: NA
V: TRBV3-1/TRBV3-2
J: TRBJ2-7
size: NA
DNA: TGTGCCAGCAGTGTACCGGGACCTCCCTACGAGCAGTACTTC
CDR3: CASSVPGPPYEQYF

D: NA
V: TRBV5-4
J: TRBJ2-6
size: NA
DNA: TGTGCCAGCAGCTTGGTTTCTGGGGCCAACGTCCTGACTTTC
CDR3: CASSLVSGANVLTF

D: NA
V: TRBV5-4
J: TRBJ2-5
size: NA
DNA: TGTGCCAGCAGCCCTAGGCGGGACCTTGAGACCCAGTACTTC
CDR3: CASSPRRDLETQYF

D: NA
V: TRBV14
J: TRBJ1-1
size: NA
DNA: TGTGCCAGCAGCCAAGTAAGGAGGGGGGGTTTACTTCTACCGAACACTGAAGCTTTCTTT
CDR3: CASSQVRRGGLLLPNTEAFF

D: NA
V: TRBV5-4
J: TRBJ2-2
size: NA
DNA: TGTGCCAGCAGGCGGGACAGCCAGAACACCGGGGAGCTGTTTTTT
CDR3: CASRRDSQNTGELFF

D: NA
V: TRBV3-1/TRBV3-2
J: TRBJ2-3
size: once
DNA: TGTGCCAGCAGCCAAGCCGTCATAGGAGGGACAGATACGCAGTATTTT
CDR3: CASSQAVIGGTDTQYF

D: NA
V: TRBV28
J: TRBJ1-2
size: NA
DNA: TGTGCCAGCAGTTCCCAATTCTCGACCGCCGTCTATGGCTACACCTTC
CDR3: CASSSQFSTAVYGYTF

D: NA
V: TRBV6-2/TRBV6-3
J: TRBJ2-3
size: NA
DNA: TGTGCCAGCAGTTTGACAGCTCCCCCCACAGATACGCAGTATTTT
CDR3: CASSLTAPPTDTQYF

D: NA
V: TRBV9
J: TRBJ1-3
size: few
DNA: TGTGCCAGCAGCCTTGGAAACACCATATATTTT
CDR3: CASSLGNTIYF

D: NA
V: TRBV9
J: TRBJ2-3
size: NA
DNA: TGTGCCAGCAGCCCGCGGTGGGCTTACACAGATACGCAGTATTTT
CDR3: CASSPRWAYTDTQYF

D: TRBD1
V: TRBV5-1
J: TRBJ2-5
size: NA
DNA: TGCGCCAGCAGCTTATCTAATGGACAGGGTTCCGCACAAGAGACCCAGTACTTC
CDR3: CASSLSNGQGSAQETQYF

D: NA
V: TRBV6-6
J: TRBJ2-5
size: NA
DNA: TGTGCCAGCAGTTACGAGGTAGAGACCCAGTACTTC
CDR3: CASSYEVETQYF

D: NA
V: TRBV10-3
J: TRBJ2-2
size: NA
DNA: TGTGCCATCAGTGAACTACAGGGCGGGACCGGGGAGCTGTTTTTT
CDR3: CAISELQGGTGELFF

D: NA
V: TRBV5-1
J: TRBJ1-1
size: NA
DNA: TGCGCCAGCAGAACCGGGATGGGGGGCAGAACTGAAGCTTTCTTT
CDR3: CASRTGMGGRTEAFF

D: TRBD1
V: TRBV7-2
J: TRBJ2-1
size: NA
DNA: TGTGCCAGCAGCCTCCGACAGGGGCCATACAATGAGCAGTTCTTC
CDR3: CASSLRQGPYNEQFF

D: NA
V: TRBV6-2/TRBV6-3
J: TRBJ1-1
size: NA
DNA: TGTGCCAGCAGTTACGCAGGGATGAACACTGAAGCTTTCTTT
CDR3: CASSYAGMNTEAFF

D: NA
V: TRBV9
J: TRBJ1-5
size: NA
DNA: TGTGCCAGCAGCGTAGAAGGGTATAGCAATCAGCCCCAGCATTTT
CDR3: CASSVEGYSNQPQHF

D: TRBD1
V: TRBV4-1
J: TRBJ1-2
size: NA
DNA: TGCGCCAGCAGCCCGACAGGGGGTCGGAGCTATGGCTACACCTTC
CDR3: CASSPTGGRSYGYTF

D: NA
V: TRBV11-2
J: TRBJ1-1
size: NA
DNA: TGTGCCAGCAGCTTAGGTGTCGGTGAAGCTTTCTTT
CDR3: CASSLGVGEAFF

D: NA
V: TRBV7-8
J: TRBJ2-7
size: NA
DNA: TGTGCCAGCAGCTTAGGCCGGGGCCGAGACTACGAGCAGTACTTC
CDR3: CASSLGRGRDYEQYF

D: NA
V: TRBV6-6
J: TRBJ1-3
size: NA
DNA: TGTGCCAGCAGTTACTCGCTACGAAGCTCTGGAAACACCATATATTTT
CDR3: CASSYSLRSSGNTIYF

D: TRBD2
V: TRBV2
J: TRBJ2-5
size: NA
DNA: TGTGCCAGCAGTGAAAGGGTAGCGGGGACCGAGGAGACCCAGTACTTC
CDR3: CASSERVAGTEETQYF

D: NA
V: TRBV7-9
J: TRBJ1-5
size: once
DNA: TGTGCCAGCAGCAAGAGCAATCAGCCCCAGCATTTT
CDR3: CASSKSNQPQHF

D: NA
V: TRBV30
J: TRBJ2-2
size: NA
DNA: TGTGCCTGGACCCCTGGGGTCCACACCGGGGAGCTGTTTTTT
CDR3: CAWTPGVHTGELFF